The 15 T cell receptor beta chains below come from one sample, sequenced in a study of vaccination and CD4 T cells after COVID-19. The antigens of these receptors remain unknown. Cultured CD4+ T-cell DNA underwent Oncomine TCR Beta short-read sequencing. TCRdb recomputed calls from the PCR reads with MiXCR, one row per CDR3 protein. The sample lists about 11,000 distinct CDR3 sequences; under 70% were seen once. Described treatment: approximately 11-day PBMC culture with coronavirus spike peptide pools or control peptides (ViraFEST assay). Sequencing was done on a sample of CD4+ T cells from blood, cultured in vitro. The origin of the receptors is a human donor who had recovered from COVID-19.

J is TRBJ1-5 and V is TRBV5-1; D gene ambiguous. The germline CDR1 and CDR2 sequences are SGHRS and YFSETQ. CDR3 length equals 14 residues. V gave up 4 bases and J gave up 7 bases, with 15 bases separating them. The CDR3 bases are TGCGCCAGCAGCCCTGACAAGATTGGCCAGCCCCAGCATTTT. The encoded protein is CASSPDKIGQPQHF. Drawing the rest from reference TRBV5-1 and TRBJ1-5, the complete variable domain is KAGVTQTPRYLIKTRGQQVTLSCSPISGHRSVSWYQQTPGQGLQFLFEYFSETQRNKGNFPGRFSGRQFSNSRSEMNVSTLELGDSALYLCASSPDKIGQPQHFGDGTRLSIL.

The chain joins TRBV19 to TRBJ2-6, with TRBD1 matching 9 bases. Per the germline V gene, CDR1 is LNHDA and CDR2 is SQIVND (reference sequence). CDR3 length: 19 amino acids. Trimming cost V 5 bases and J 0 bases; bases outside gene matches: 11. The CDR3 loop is CASSFKTGQGPSGANVLTF. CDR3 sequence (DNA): TGTGCCAGTAGTTTTAAGACGGGACAGGGACCCTCTGGGGCCAACGTCCTGACTTTC. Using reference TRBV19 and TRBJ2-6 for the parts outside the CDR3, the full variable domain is DGGITQSPKYLFRKEGQNVTLSCEQNLNHDAMYWYRQDPGQGLRLIYYSQIVNDFQKGDIAEGYSVSREKKESFPLTVTSAQKNPTAFYLCASSFKTGQGPSGANVLTFGAGSRLTVL.

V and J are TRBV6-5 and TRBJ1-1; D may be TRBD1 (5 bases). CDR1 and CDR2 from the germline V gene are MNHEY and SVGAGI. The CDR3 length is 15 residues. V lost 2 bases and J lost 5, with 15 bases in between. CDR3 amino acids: CASSYEQSGGTEAFF. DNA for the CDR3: TGTGCCAGCAGTTACGAGCAGAGCGGGGGAACTGAAGCTTTCTTT.

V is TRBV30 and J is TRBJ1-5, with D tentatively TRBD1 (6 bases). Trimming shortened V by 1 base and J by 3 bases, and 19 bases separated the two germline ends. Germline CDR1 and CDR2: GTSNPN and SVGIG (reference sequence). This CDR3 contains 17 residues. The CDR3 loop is CAWSGVLGGLSNQPQHF. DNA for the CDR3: TGTGCCTGGAGTGGGGTTTTGGGGGGCCTTTCCAATCAGCCCCAGCATTTT.

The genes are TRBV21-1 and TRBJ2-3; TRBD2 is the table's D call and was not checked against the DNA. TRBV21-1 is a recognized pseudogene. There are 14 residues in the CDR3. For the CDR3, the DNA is TGTGCCAGCAGCACCGAGGACTGCACAGATACGCAGTATTTT. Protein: CASSTEDCTDTQYF.

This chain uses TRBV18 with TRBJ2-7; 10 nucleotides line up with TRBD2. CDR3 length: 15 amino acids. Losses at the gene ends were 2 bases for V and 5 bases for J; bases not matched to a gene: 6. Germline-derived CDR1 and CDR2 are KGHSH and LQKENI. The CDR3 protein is CASSPSGRAWDEQYF. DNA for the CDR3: TGTGCCAGCTCACCAAGCGGGAGGGCCTGGGACGAGCAGTACTTC.

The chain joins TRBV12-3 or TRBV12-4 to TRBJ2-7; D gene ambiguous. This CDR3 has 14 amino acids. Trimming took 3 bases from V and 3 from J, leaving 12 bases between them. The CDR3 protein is CASSFSQDHYEQYF. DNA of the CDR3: TGTGCCAGCAGTTTTTCGCAGGACCACTACGAGCAGTACTTC.

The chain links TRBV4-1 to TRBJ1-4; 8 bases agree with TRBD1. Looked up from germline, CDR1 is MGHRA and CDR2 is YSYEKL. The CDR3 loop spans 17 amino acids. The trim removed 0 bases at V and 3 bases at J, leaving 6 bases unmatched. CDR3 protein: CASSQERAQGANEKLFF. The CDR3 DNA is TGCGCCAGCAGCCAAGAGAGGGCACAGGGGGCTAATGAAAAACTGTTTTTT.

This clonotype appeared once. The CDR3 sequence: CASSYSTGAGYEQYF. CDR3 bases: TGTGCCAGCAGTTACTCGACGGGGGCGGGATACGAGCAGTACTTC. The chain carries TRBV6-2 or TRBV6-3 and TRBJ2-7; D is tentatively TRBD1 or TRBD2 (6 bases each). The CDR3 extends over 15 amino acids. Trimming cost V 0 bases and J 4 bases, with 13 bases left between them. The V gene's germline CDR1 is MNHEY and CDR2 SVGEGT.

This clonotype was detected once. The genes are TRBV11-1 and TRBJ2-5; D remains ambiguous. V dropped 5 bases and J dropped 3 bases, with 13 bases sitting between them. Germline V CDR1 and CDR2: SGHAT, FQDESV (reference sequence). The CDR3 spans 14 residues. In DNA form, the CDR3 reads TGTGCCAGCAGCCGGCGGTTTCTGGAAGAGACCCAGTACTTC. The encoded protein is CASSRRFLEETQYF.

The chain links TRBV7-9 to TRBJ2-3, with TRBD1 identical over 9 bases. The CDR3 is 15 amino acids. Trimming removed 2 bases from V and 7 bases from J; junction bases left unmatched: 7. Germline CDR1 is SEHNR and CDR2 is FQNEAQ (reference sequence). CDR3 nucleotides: TGTGCCAGCAGCTTATCCGGACAGGGGACGCATACGCAGTATTTT. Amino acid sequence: CASSLSGQGTHTQYF.

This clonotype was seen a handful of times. DNA of the CDR3: TGTGCCAGCAGCTATAGGTATGAGACCCAGTACTTC. Its translation is CASSYRYETQYF. V usage is TRBV7-2 and J usage is TRBJ2-5, with D uncertain. V lost 4 bases, J lost 5 bases, and 8 bases lay in between. The length of the CDR3 is 12 residues. From germline, CDR1 is SGHTA and CDR2 FQGNSA.

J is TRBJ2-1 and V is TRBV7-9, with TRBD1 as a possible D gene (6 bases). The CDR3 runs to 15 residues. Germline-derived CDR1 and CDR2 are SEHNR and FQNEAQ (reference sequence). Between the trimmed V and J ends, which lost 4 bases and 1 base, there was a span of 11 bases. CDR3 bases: TGTGCCAGCAGCTCAGGGGATGGATCCTACAATGAGCAGTTCTTC. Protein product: CASSSGDGSYNEQFF.

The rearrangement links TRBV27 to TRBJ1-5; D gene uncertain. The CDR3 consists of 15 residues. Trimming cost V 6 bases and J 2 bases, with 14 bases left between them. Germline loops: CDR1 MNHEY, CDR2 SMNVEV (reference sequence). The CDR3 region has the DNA TGTGCCAGCAGGCCTCGTGGTGGTGGCAATCAGCCCCAGCATTTT. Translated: CASRPRGGGNQPQHF.

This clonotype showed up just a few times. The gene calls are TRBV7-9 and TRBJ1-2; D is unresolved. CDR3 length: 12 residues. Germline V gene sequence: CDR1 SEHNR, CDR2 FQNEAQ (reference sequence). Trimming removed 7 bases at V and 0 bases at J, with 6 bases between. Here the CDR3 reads CASNRANYGYTF. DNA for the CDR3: TGTGCCAGCAACCGGGCTAACTATGGCTACACCTTC.